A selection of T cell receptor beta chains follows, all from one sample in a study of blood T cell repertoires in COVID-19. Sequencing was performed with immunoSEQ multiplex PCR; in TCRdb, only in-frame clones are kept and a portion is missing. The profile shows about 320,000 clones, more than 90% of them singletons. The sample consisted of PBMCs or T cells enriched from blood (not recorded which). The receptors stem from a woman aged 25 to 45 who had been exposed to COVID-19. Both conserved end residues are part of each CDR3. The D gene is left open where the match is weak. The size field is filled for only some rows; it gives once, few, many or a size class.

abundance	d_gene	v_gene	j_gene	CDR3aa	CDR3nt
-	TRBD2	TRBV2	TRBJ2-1	CASRNQRGKQFF	TGTGCCAGCAGGAATCAGCGGGGAAAGCAGTTCTTC
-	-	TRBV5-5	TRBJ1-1	CASSFWAPGTEAFF	TGTGCCAGCAGCTTTTGGGCCCCAGGCACTGAAGCTTTCTTT
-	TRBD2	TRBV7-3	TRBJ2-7	CASSSNGLGEQYF	TGTGCCAGCAGCTCAAACGGACTAGGCGAGCAGTACTTC
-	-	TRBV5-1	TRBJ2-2	CASSLGGRPNTGELFF	TGCGCCAGCAGCTTGGGAGGGCGACCGAACACCGGGGAGCTGTTTTTT
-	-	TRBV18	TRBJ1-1	CASQDSRAGVAFF	TGTGCCAGCCAAGACTCGCGGGCGGGAGTGGCTTTCTTT
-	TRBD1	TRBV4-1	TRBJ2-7	CASSQEGTVELGSYEQYF	TGCGCCAGCAGCCAAGAGGGGACAGTCGAGCTGGGTTCCTACGAGCAGTACTTC
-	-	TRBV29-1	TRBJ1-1	CSAHEQNTEAFF	TGCAGCGCTCACGAACAAAACACTGAAGCTTTCTTT
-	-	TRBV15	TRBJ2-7	CATSREQGLSYEQYF	TGTGCCACCAGCAGAGAACAGGGTTTGTCCTACGAGCAGTACTTC
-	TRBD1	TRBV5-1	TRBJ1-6	CASSLGTGGGDSPLHF	TGCGCCAGCAGCTTGGGGACAGGGGGCGGCGATTCACCCCTCCACTTT
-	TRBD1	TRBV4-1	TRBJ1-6	CASRRDRRNF	TGCGCCAGCAGGAGGGACAGAAGGAACTTT
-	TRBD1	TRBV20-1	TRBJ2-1	CSASRGQLNNEQFF	TGCAGTGCTAGTAGGGGACAGCTAAACAATGAGCAGTTCTTC
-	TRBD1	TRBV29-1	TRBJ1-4	CSGRGPGQGDEKLFF	TGCAGCGGCAGAGGACCGGGACAGGGGGATGAAAAACTGTTTTTT
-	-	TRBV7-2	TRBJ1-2	CASSLGFGRGYGYTF	TGTGCCAGCAGCTTAGGGTTCGGCAGGGGCTATGGCTACACCTTC
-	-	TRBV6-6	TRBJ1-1	CASSLGGAEAFF	TGTGCCAGCTCCTTGGGAGGGGCTGAAGCTTTCTTT
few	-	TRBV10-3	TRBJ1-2	CATHGAGDYGYTF	TGTGCCACACACGGGGCAGGGGACTATGGCTACACCTTC
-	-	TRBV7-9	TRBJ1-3	CASSPRGGSSGNTIYF	TGTGCCAGCAGCCCAAGGGGGGGAAGCTCTGGAAACACCATATATTTT
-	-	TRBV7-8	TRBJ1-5	CASSPRQKLQPQHF	TGTGCCAGCAGCCCCCGACAGAAGCTTCAGCCCCAGCATTTT
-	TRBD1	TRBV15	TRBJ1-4	CATSRAGATGELFF	TGTGCCACCAGCAGAGCGGGGGCGACAGGGGAACTGTTTTTT
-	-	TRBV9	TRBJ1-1	CASSVRDTHTEAFF	TGTGCCAGCAGCGTCCGGGACACCCACACTGAAGCTTTCTTT
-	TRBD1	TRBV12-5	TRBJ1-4	CASGLIPHDRVEGSVGKLFF	TGTGCTAGTGGTTTGATTCCCCACGACAGGGTTGAAGGGTCCGTAGGAAAACTGTTTTTT
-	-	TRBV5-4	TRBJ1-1	CASSRGGAGTEAFF	TGTGCCAGCAGCCGCGGGGGCGCGGGCACTGAAGCTTTCTTT
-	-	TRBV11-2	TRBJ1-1	CASSLRQGMVSEAFF	TGTGCCAGCAGCTTAAGGCAGGGGATGGTAAGTGAAGCTTTCTTT
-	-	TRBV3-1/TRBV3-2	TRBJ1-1	CASSQGLSGETAFF	TGTGCCAGCAGCCAAGGTCTGTCGGGGGAGACAGCTTTCTTT
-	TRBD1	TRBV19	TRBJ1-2	CASSTINRGNYGYTF	TGTGCCAGTAGTACCATCAACAGGGGGAACTATGGCTACACCTTC
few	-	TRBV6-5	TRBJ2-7	CASSYDSGVGEQYF	TGTGCCAGCAGTTACGATTCGGGGGTCGGCGAGCAGTACTTC
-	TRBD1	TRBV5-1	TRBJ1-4	CASRGTAAVEKLFF	TGCGCCAGCAGAGGGACAGCTGCGGTGGAAAAACTGTTTTTT
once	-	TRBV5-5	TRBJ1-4	CASSLGGLEKLFF	TGTGCCAGCAGCTTAGGAGGGCTTGAAAAACTGTTTTTT
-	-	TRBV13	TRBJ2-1	CASSLGQGDNEQFF	TGTGCCAGCAGCTTAGGGCAGGGCGACAATGAGCAGTTCTTC
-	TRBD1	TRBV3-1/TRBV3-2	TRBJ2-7	CASSQPATGDPYEQYF	TGTGCCAGCAGCCAACCAGCGACAGGGGACCCCTACGAGCAGTACTTC
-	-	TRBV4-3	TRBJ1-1	CASSQDLRSEAFF	TGCGCCAGCAGCCAAGATCTGAGGAGTGAAGCTTTCTTT
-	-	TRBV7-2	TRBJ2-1	CASSPTARDEQFF	TGTGCCAGCAGCCCAACGGCGCGGGATGAGCAGTTCTTC
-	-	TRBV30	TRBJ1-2	CAWSAGTYWGYTF	TGTGCCTGGAGTGCCGGGACATACTGGGGCTACACCTTC
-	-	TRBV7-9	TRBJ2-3	CASSPQDLEHTDTQYF	TGTGCCAGCAGTCCCCAAGACTTGGAACACACAGATACGCAGTATTTT
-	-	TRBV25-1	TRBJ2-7	CASSDDSGPYEQYF	TGTGCCAGCAGTGACGACAGTGGTCCTTACGAGCAGTACTTC
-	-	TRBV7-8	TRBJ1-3	CASSLVPPWLGNTIYF	TGTGCCAGCAGCTTAGTTCCGCCTTGGCTCGGAAACACCATATATTTT
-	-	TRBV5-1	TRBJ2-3	CASSWDSGTDTQYF	TGCGCCAGCAGCTGGGACTCGGGGACAGATACGCAGTATTTT
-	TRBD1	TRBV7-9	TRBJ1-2	CASSPGQGRQMSYGYTF	TGTGCCAGCAGCCCCGGACAGGGAAGGCAAATGTCCTATGGCTACACCTTC
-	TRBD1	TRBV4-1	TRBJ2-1	CASSHRTGEYNEQFF	TGCGCCAGCAGCCATAGGACAGGGGAGTACAATGAGCAGTTCTTC
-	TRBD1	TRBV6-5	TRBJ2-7	CASSTPGQGAHEQYF	TGTGCCAGCAGTACACCGGGACAGGGGGCTCACGAGCAGTACTTC
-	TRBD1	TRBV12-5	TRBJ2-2	CASGLGPGTGRTGELFF	TGTGCTAGTGGGCTTGGTCCCGGGACAGGCCGCACCGGGGAGCTGTTTTTT
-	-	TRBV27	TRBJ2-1	CASSLGRGRFQWNEQFF	TGTGCCAGCAGTTTAGGGCGGGGGCGTTTCCAGTGGAATGAGCAGTTCTTC
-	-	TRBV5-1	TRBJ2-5	CASSLGGGETQYF	TGCGCCAGCAGCTTAGGGGGAGGGGAGACCCAGTACTTC
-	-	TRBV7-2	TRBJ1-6	CASRSRGSSYNSPLHF	TGTGCCAGCAGATCTAGAGGGAGCTCCTATAATTCACCCCTCCACTTT
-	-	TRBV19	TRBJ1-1	CASSHRTTLNTEAFF	TGTGCCAGTAGTCACAGGACCACCCTGAACACTGAAGCTTTCTTT
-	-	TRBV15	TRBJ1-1	CATSRDQGPNTEAFF	TGTGCCACCAGCAGAGACCAGGGCCCGAACACTGAAGCTTTCTTT
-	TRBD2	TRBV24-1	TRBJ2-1	CATSELLAGGPHEQFF	TGTGCCACCAGTGAGCTGTTGGCGGGGGGGCCCCATGAGCAGTTCTTC
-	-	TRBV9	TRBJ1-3	CASWGGSGNTIYF	TGTGCTTCCTGGGGCGGAAGTGGAAACACCATATATTTT
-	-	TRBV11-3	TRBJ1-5	CASSLPDSLVSNQPQHF	TGTGCCAGCAGCCTCCCGGACAGTTTGGTGAGCAATCAGCCCCAGCATTTT
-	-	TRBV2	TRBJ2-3	CASNPQLLTDTQYF	TGTGCCAGCAATCCCCAACTACTCACAGATACGCAGTATTTT